A single T cell receptor (beta chain) is shown here with its context. Only in-frame clones appear in the TCRdb table, and some are missing; sequencing was by immunoSEQ multiplex PCR. The sample consists of about 98,000 clones, just over 85% of them appearing once. The sample is drawn from a study of preoperative IRX-2 immunotherapy in early breast cancer. V shed 5 bases, J shed 7 bases, and the junction held 8 bases outside the gene matches. This CDR3 is 14 amino acids long. CDR1 is SGHNT, CDR2 YENEEA, per germline. Treatment in this sample: preoperative locoregional IRX-2 cytokine immunotherapy. This phase Ib study tested locoregional IRX-2 cytokine immunotherapy given before surgery.

The chain links TRBV11-3 to TRBJ2-3; 8 bases are a match to TRBD2. Sequenced here: tumor tissue, sampled after IRX-2 immunotherapy. The receptor was isolated from a human donor with breast cancer. This chain's CDR3 is CASSHGTSANTQYF. The CDR3, as DNA: TGTGCCAGCAGCCACGGGACTAGTGCAAATACGCAGTATTTT.